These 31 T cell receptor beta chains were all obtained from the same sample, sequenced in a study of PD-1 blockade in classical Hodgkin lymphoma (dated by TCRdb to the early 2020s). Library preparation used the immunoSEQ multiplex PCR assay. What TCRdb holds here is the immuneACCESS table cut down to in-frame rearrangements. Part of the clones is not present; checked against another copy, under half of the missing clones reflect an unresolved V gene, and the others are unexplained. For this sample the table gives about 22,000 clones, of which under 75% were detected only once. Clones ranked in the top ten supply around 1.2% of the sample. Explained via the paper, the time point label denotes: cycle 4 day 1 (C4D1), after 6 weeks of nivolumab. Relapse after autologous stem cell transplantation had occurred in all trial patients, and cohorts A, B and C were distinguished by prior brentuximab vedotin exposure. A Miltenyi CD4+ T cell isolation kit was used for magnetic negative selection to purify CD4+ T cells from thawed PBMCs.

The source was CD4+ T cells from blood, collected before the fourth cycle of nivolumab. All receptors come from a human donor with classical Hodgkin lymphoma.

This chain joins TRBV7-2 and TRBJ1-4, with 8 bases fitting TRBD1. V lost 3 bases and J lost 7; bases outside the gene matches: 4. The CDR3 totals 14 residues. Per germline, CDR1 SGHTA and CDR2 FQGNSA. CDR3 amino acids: CASSFGGTGEKLFF. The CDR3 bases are TGTGCCAGCAGCTTTGGCGGGACAGGTGAAAAACTGTTTTTT.

The CDR3 coding sequence is TGTGCCAGCAGCGCCGAACAGGGGATGGGCTCCTACGAGCAGTACTTC. Its protein is CASSAEQGMGSYEQYF. The rearrangement uses TRBV7-9 and TRBJ2-7; 7 positions agree with TRBD1. CDR3 length: 16 residues. The V and J ends lost 5 bases and 0 bases, in that order; junction bases with no gene match: 10. CDR1 and CDR2 from the germline V gene are SEHNR and FQNEAQ (reference sequence). Filled out from reference TRBV7-9 and TRBJ2-7, the complete variable domain reads DTGVSQNPRHKITKRGQNVTFRCDPISEHNRLYWYRQTLGQGPEFLTYFQNEAQLEKSRLLSDRFSAERPKGSFSTLEIQRTEQGDSAMYLCASSAEQGMGSYEQYFGPGTRLTVT.

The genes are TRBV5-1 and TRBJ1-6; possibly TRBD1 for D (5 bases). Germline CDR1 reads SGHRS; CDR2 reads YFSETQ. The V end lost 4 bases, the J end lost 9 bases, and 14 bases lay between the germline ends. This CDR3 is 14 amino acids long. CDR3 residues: CASSTRAGGSPLHF. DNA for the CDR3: TGCGCCAGCAGCACCAGGGCCGGTGGTTCACCCCTCCACTTT.

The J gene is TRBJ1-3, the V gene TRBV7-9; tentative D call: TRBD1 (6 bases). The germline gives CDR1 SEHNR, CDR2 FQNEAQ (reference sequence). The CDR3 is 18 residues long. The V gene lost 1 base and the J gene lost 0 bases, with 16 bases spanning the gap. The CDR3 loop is CASSLVGGREVSGNTIYF. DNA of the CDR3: TGTGCCAGCAGCTTAGTTGGGGGCAGGGAAGTCTCTGGAAACACCATATATTTT.

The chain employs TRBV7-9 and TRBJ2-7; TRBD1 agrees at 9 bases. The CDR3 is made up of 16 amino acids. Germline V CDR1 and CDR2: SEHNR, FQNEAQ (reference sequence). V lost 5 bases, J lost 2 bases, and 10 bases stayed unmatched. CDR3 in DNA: TGTGCCAGCAGCCAAGCAACAGGGGGCCGGGCCTACGAGCAGTACTTC. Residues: CASSQATGGRAYEQYF.

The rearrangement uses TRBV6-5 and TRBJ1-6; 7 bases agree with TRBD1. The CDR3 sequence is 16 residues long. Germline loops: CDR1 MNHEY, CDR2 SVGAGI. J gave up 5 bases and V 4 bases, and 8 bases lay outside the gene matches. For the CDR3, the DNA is TGTGCCAGCAGTTTCGGGACAGCCTACCATAATTCACCCCTCCACTTT. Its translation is CASSFGTAYHNSPLHF.

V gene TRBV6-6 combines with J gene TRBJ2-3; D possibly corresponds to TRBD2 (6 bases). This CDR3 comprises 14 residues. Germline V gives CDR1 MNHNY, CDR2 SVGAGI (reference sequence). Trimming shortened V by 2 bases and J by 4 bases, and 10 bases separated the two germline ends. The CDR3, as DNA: TGTGCCAGCAGTTACGGGGGGTTCCCAGATACGCAGTATTTT. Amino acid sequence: CASSYGGFPDTQYF.

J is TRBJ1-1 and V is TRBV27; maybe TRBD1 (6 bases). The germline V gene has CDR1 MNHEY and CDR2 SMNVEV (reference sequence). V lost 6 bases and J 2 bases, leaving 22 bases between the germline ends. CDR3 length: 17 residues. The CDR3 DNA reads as TGTGCCAGCAGAACACTTGTTGGGTTAGGGGGTAACACTGAAGCTTTCTTT. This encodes CASRTLVGLGGNTEAFF.

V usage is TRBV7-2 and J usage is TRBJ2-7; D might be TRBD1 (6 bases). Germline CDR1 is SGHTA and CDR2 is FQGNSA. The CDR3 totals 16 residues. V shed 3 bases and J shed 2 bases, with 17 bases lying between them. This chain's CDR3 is CASSFVGVRGAYEQYF. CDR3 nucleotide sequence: TGTGCCAGCAGCTTTGTCGGAGTCAGGGGCGCCTACGAGCAGTACTTC.

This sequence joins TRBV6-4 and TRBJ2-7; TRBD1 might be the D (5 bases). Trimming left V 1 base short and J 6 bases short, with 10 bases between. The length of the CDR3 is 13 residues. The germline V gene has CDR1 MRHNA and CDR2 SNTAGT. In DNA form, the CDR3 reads TGTGCCAGCAGTGACTTCCAGGGCGGCGAGCAGTACTTC. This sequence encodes CASSDFQGGEQYF.

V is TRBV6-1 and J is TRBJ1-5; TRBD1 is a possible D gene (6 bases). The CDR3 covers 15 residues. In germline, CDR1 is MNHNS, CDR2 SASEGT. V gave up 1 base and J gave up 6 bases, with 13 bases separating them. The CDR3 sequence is CASSEGQGRGQPQHF. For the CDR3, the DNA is TGTGCCAGCAGTGAAGGGCAGGGGCGAGGTCAGCCCCAGCATTTT.

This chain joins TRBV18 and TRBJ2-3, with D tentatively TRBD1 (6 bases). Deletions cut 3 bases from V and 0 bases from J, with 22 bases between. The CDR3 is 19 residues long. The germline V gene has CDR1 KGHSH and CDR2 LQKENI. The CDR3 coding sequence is TGTGCCAGCTCACCTCTAAAAGTACAGGGAGTCGGAAGCACAGATACGCAGTATTTT. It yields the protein CASSPLKVQGVGSTDTQYF. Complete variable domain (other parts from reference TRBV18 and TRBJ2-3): NAGVMQNPRHLVRRRGQEARLRCSPMKGHSHVYWYRQLPEEGLKFMVYLQKENIIDESGMPKERFSAEFPKEGPSILRIQQVVRGDSAAYFCASSPLKVQGVGSTDTQYFGPGTRLTVL.

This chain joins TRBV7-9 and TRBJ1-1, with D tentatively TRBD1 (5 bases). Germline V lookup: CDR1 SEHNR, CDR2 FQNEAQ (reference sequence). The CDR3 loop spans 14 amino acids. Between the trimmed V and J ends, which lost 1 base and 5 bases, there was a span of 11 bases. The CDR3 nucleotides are TGTGCCAGCAGCTTAGGCCGAGAGGGGACTGAAGCTTTCTTT. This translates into CASSLGREGTEAFF.

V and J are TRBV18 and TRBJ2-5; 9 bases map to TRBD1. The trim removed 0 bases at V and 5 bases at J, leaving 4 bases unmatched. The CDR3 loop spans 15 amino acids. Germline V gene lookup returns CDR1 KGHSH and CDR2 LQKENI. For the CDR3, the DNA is TGTGCCAGCTCACCACCGGGACAGGGATCTGAGACCCAGTACTTC. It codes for CASSPPGQGSETQYF. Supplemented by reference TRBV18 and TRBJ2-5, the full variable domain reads NAGVMQNPRHLVRRRGQEARLRCSPMKGHSHVYWYRQLPEEGLKFMVYLQKENIIDESGMPKERFSAEFPKEGPSILRIQQVVRGDSAAYFCASSPPGQGSETQYFGPGTRLLVL.

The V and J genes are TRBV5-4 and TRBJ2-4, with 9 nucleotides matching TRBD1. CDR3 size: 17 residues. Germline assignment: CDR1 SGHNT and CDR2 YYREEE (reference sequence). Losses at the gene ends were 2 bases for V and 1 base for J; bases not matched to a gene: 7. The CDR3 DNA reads TGTGCCAGCAGCTTTGTTCCCGGACAGGGGGCCAAAAACATTCAGTACTTC. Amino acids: CASSFVPGQGAKNIQYF.

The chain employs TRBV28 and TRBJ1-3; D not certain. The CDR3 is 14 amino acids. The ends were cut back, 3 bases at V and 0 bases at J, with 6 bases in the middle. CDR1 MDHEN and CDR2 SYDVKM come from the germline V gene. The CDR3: CASSLEGSGNTIYF. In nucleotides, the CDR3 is TGTGCCAGCAGTTTGGAGGGCTCTGGAAACACCATATATTTT.

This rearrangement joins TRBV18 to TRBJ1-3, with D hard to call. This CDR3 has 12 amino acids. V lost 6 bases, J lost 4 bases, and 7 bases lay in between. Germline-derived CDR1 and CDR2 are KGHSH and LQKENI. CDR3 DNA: TGTGCCAGCTCTCTTCACGGAAACACCATATATTTT. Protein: CASSLHGNTIYF. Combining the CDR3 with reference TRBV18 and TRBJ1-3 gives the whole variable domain NAGVMQNPRHLVRRRGQEARLRCSPMKGHSHVYWYRQLPEEGLKFMVYLQKENIIDESGMPKERFSAEFPKEGPSILRIQQVVRGDSAAYFCASSLHGNTIYFGEGSWLTVV.

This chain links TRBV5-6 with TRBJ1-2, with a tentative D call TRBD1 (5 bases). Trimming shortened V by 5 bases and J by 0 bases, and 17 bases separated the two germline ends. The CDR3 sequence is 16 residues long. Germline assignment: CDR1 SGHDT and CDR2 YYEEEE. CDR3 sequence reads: CASSGTEDTPNYGYTF. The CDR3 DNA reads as TGTGCCAGCAGTGGGACGGAAGATACCCCTAACTATGGCTACACCTTC.

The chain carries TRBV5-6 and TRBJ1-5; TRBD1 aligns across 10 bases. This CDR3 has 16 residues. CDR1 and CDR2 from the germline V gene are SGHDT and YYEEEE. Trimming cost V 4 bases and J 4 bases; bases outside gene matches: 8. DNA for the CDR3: TGTGCCAGCAGCGCATACGGACAGGGGGGGAATCAGCCCCAGCATTTT. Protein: CASSAYGQGGNQPQHF.

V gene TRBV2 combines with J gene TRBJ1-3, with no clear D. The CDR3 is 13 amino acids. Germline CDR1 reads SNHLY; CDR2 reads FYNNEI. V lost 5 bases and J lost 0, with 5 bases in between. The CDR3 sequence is CASSQPSGNTIYF. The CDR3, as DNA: TGTGCCAGCAGTCAGCCCTCTGGAAACACCATATATTTT.

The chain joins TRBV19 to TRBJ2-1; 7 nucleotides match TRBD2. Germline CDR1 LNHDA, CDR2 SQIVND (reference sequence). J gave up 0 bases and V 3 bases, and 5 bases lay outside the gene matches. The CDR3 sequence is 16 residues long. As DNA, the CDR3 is TGTGCCAGTAGTATGGGACCGGGAGGCTCCTACAATGAGCAGTTCTTC. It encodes CASSMGPGGSYNEQFF.

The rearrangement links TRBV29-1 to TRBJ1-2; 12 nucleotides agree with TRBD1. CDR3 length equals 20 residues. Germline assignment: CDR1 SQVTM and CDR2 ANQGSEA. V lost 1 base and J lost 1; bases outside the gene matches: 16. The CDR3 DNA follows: TGCAGCGTTGAAGTCACTTTCGGCCGGGACAGGGGGCCGTTTAACTATGGCTACACCTTC. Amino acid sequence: CSVEVTFGRDRGPFNYGYTF.

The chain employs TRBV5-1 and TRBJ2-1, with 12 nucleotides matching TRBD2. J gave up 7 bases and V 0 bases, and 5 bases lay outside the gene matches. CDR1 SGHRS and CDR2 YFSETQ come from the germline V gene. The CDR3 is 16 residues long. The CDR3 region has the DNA TGCGCCAGCAGCTTGGTAAGGACTAGCGGGGATAATGAGCAGTTCTTC. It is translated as CASSLVRTSGDNEQFF.

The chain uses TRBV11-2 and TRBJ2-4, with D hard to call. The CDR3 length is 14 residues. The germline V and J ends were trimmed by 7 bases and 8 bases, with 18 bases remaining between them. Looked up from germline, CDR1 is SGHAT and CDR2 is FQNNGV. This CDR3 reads CASTETVGVDIQYF. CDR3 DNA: TGTGCCAGCACCGAAACCGTTGGGGTTGACATTCAGTACTTC. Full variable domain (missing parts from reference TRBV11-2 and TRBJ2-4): EAGVAQSPRYKIIEKRQSVAFWCNPISGHATLYWYQQILGQGPKLLIQFQNNGVVDDSQLPKDRFSAERLKGVDSTLKIQPAKLEDSAVYLCASTETVGVDIQYFGAGTRLSVL.

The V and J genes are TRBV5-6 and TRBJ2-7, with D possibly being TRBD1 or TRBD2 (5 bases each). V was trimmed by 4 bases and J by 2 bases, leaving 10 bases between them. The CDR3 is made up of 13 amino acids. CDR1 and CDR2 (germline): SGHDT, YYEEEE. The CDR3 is CASSPGPAYEQYF. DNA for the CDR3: TGTGCCAGCAGCCCGGGACCTGCCTACGAGCAGTACTTC.

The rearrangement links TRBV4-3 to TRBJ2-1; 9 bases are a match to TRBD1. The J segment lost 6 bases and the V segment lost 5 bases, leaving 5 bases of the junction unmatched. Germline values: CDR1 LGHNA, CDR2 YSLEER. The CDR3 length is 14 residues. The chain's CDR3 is CASSAGQGFNEQFF. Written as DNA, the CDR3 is TGCGCCAGCAGCGCGGGACAGGGATTCAATGAGCAGTTCTTC.

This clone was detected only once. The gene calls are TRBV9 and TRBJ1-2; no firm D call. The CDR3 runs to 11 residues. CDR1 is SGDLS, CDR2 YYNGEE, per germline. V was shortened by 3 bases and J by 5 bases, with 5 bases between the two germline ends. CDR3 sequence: CASSGRYGYTF. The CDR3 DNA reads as TGTGCCAGCAGCGGGAGATATGGCTACACCTTC.

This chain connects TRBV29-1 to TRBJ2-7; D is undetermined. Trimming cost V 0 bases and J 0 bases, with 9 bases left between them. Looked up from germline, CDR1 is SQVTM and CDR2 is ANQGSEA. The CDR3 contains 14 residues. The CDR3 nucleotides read TGCAGCGTTGAAGACACCAGGAGCTCCTACGAGCAGTACTTC. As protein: CSVEDTRSSYEQYF.

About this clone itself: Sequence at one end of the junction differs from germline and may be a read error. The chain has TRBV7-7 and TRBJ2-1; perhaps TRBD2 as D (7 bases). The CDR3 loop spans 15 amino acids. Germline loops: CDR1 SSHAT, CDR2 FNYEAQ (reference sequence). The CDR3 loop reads CASSPRGAGYNEQFF. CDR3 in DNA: TGTGCTAGCAGCCCCCGGGGGGCGGGGTACAATGAGCAGTTCTTC.

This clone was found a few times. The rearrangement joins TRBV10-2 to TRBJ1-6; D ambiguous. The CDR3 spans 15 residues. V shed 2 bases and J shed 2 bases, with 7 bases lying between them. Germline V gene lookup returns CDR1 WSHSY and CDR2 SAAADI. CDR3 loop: CASSEIVTYNSPLHF. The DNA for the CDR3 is TGCGCCAGCAGTGAGATAGTCACCTATAATTCACCCCTCCACTTT.

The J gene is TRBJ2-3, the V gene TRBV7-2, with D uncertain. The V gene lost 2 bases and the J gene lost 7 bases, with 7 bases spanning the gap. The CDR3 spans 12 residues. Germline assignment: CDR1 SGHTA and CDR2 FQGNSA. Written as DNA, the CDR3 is TGTGCCAGCAGCTTAATAACATATACGCAGTATTTT. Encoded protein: CASSLITYTQYF.